The source of this TCR beta chain is a study of shared clonotypes between healthy human individuals. Study conclusions and caveats: Generally, estimated richness proved larger in naive subsets than it did in memory subsets.

CD4+ cells yielded CD45RA+ naive and CD45RA-negative memory subsets. The CDR3 sequence is 14 residues long. V shed 5 bases and J shed 1 base, with 9 bases lying between them. Germline CDR1 reads SGHRS; CDR2 reads YFSETQ. The table came from immunoSEQ multiplex PCR; TCRdb's copy has only in-frame clones and leaves some out. Found here are about 1 million clones, about 70% of them singletons; the top ten hold approximately 1.5%. As for this clone: Its matching antigen is unknown.

This receptor was identified in a young man in good health. Sample: memory CD4+ T cells sorted from blood. Noted subset: CD45RA-negative fraction. The gene calls are TRBV5-1 and TRBJ2-2; a possible D gene is TRBD2 (5 bases). CDR3 sequence (DNA): TGCGCCAGCAGTTCAGCGGTGAACACCGGGGAGCTGTTTTTT. This encodes CASSSAVNTGELFF.